The 17 T cell receptor beta chains reported below all come from one sample, sequenced in a study of response to subunit inactivated influenza vaccine. TCRdb reprocessed the RT-PCR reads via MiXCR and lists one record per CDR3 protein. This table holds some 540,000 distinct CDR3 sequences, around a quarter found once. This sample was shared with a second study, whose subject was T cells expressing NK-cell markers. From that second work: TCR beta cDNA was made by 5'RACE template switching with UMIs.

Sequencing used CD4+ T cells sorted from PBMCs, obtained 12 days after vaccination. These receptor sequences come from a man between 45 and 60 years old who received an inactivated influenza vaccine.

This clonotype has just one count. The chain has TRBV5-4 and TRBJ2-1; 8 positions match TRBD2. The ends lost 4 bases at V and 5 bases at J; junction bases unmatched: 11. Germline V gene lookup returns CDR1 SGHNT and CDR2 YYREEE (reference sequence). The CDR3 loop spans 16 amino acids. Here the CDR3 reads CASSALGAGDHNEQFF. The CDR3 DNA follows: TGTGCCAGCAGCGCCCTGGGAGCGGGGGACCACAATGAGCAGTTCTTC.

This clonotype was seen only a few times. This chain uses TRBV5-1 with TRBJ1-5; the D gene is possibly TRBD1 (5 bases). Germline-derived CDR1 and CDR2 are SGHRS and YFSETQ. The CDR3 length is 14 residues. The ends were cut back, 5 bases at V and 4 bases at J, with 13 bases in the middle. Written as DNA, the CDR3 is TGCGCCAGCAGTTCCGGGGCGGCGAATCAGCCCCAGCATTTT. Protein product: CASSSGAANQPQHF.

This clonotype was recorded a few times. This chain uses TRBV7-9 with TRBJ2-1, with D perhaps matching TRBD1 or TRBD2 (5 bases each). The CDR3 spans 11 residues. The V gene's germline CDR1 is SEHNR and CDR2 FQNEAQ (reference sequence). V was clipped by 6 bases and J by 16 bases, with 16 bases between them. CDR3 region: CASSEGTRSFF. DNA of the CDR3: TGTGCCAGCAGTGAGGGGACCCGCTCCTTCTTC.

The chain employs TRBV29-1 and TRBJ2-7; D is perhaps TRBD1 or TRBD2 (5 bases each). This CDR3 contains 12 residues. Germline CDR1 is SQVTM and CDR2 is ANQGSEA. Deletions cut 6 bases from V and 2 bases from J, with 11 bases between. DNA of the CDR3: TGCAGCGTAGGGGACGGAACCTACGAGCAGTACTTC. As protein: CSVGDGTYEQYF.

The rearrangement links TRBV3-1 to TRBJ2-7, with D possibly matching TRBD1 (5 bases). The CDR3 length is 16 residues. With 3 bases removed from V and 0 bases from J, the gap between germline ends came to 15 bases. Germline CDR1 LGHDT, CDR2 YNNKEL (reference sequence). The CDR3 region is CASSQDRQRPSYEQYF. For the CDR3, the DNA is TGTGCCAGCAGCCAGGACCGACAGAGGCCCTCCTACGAGCAGTACTTC.

The chain carries TRBV10-3 and TRBJ2-3, with no clear D. Trimming shortened V by 0 bases and J by 1 base, and 11 bases separated the two germline ends. CDR3 length: 16 residues. Germline V gives CDR1 ENHRY, CDR2 SYGVKD. The CDR3 DNA follows: TGTGCCATCAGTGAGTCGCACAACCCTGGCACAGATACGCAGTATTTT. This codes for CAISESHNPGTDTQYF.

Many counts were recorded for this clonotype. The chain joins TRBV5-1 to TRBJ2-3; D might be TRBD2 (6 bases). The CDR3 extends over 15 amino acids. CDR1 and CDR2 from the germline V gene are SGHRS and YFSETQ. V shed 1 base and J shed 2 bases, with 11 bases lying between them. CDR3: CASSLWVAATDTQYF. In DNA form, the CDR3 reads TGCGCCAGCAGCTTGTGGGTAGCGGCCACAGATACGCAGTATTTT.

The CDR3: CASSPSGLSNQPQHF. The DNA of the CDR3 is TGTGCCAGCTCACCATCGGGTCTAAGCAATCAGCCCCAGCATTTT. V gene TRBV18 combines with J gene TRBJ1-5; no firm D call. CDR3 length: 15 amino acids. Trimming took off 2 bases at V and 1 base at J, with 9 bases between the two ends. CDR1 is KGHSH and CDR2 is LQKENI in the germline V gene.

This sequence joins TRBV19 and TRBJ2-2, with unresolved D. Germline CDR1 reads LNHDA; CDR2 reads SQIVND (reference sequence). The CDR3 is 14 amino acids. Between the trimmed V and J ends, which lost 4 bases and 5 bases, there was a span of 11 bases. CDR3 coding DNA: TGTGCCAGTAGTACCCCCACGAGGACCGGGGAGCTGTTTTTT. This codes for CASSTPTRTGELFF.

The V call is TRBV5-1, the J call TRBJ2-7; perhaps D is TRBD1 or TRBD2 (5 bases each). Trimming took off 5 bases at V and 5 bases at J, with 23 bases between the two ends. This CDR3 is built from 16 residues. The V gene's germline CDR1 is SGHRS and CDR2 YFSETQ. DNA of the CDR3: TGCGCCAGCAGACACCCCGGGACCACTAAGGGGCACGAGCAGTACTTC. This sequence encodes CASRHPGTTKGHEQYF.

V gene TRBV6-1 combines with J gene TRBJ1-4; 7 bases line up with TRBD1. In germline, CDR1 is MNHNS, CDR2 SASEGT. The CDR3 sequence is 16 residues long. J was trimmed by 4 bases and V by 5 bases; bases with no gene match: 10. CDR3: CASSKTGRRGNEKLFF. The CDR3 region has the DNA TGTGCCAGCAGTAAGACAGGGCGCCGGGGTAATGAAAAACTGTTTTTT.

The sample holds many counts of this clonotype. The CDR3 sequence is CASSLAAGFGVDTQYF. The CDR3 DNA sequence: TGTGCCAGCAGCTTAGCTGCGGGATTTGGAGTAGATACGCAGTATTTT. The chain is built from TRBV11-2 and TRBJ2-3; TRBD2 might be the D (6 bases). The V end lost 1 base, the J end lost 5 bases, and 16 bases lay between the germline ends. The CDR3 extends over 16 amino acids. The germline V gene has CDR1 SGHAT and CDR2 FQNNGV.

The chain uses TRBV11-2 and TRBJ2-5; 8 bases line up with TRBD2. Germline trimming cut 1 base from V and 2 bases from J; bases unmatched to any gene: 6. The germline V gene has CDR1 SGHAT and CDR2 FQNNGV. The CDR3 length is 16 residues. The CDR3 loop is CASSLAGGGRQETQYF. CDR3 DNA: TGTGCCAGCAGCTTAGCGGGAGGGGGGCGGCAAGAGACCCAGTACTTC.

The rearrangement uses TRBV24-1 and TRBJ2-7, with 9 nucleotides matching TRBD2. V shed 6 bases, J shed 6 bases, and the junction held 20 bases outside the gene matches. The CDR3 extends over 18 amino acids. Germline loops: CDR1 KGHDR, CDR2 SFDVKD. CDR3 residues: CATSSDEGLAREHLEQYF. In DNA form, the CDR3 reads TGTGCCACCAGTTCCGACGAGGGACTAGCCCGAGAGCACCTCGAGCAGTACTTC.

The chain links TRBV14 to TRBJ2-3; D gene ambiguous. Germline assignment: CDR1 SGHDN and CDR2 FVKESK. Trimming cost V 4 bases and J 0 bases, with 14 bases left between them. The CDR3 consists of 16 residues. CDR3 sequence (DNA): TGTGCCAGCAGCCTACACCTGTCAGCTAGCACAGATACGCAGTATTTT. Translation gives CASSLHLSASTDTQYF.

The chain employs TRBV20-1 and TRBJ2-2; TRBD2 is a possible D gene (6 bases). Trimming pared 5 bases from V and 4 bases from J, leaving 14 bases between. The CDR3 covers 14 residues. Germline V gives CDR1 DFQATT, CDR2 SNEGSKA (reference sequence). The CDR3 loop is CSAVGSVGTGELFF. CDR3 DNA sequence: TGCAGTGCTGTCGGGAGCGTTGGCACCGGGGAGCTGTTTTTT.

J is TRBJ1-2 and V is TRBV5-1; weak D call: TRBD1 (6 bases). The V gene lost 1 base and the J gene lost 0 bases, with 10 bases spanning the gap. The length of the CDR3 is 15 residues. Germline values: CDR1 SGHRS, CDR2 YFSETQ. DNA for the CDR3: TGCGCCAGCAGCTTGTCCCCAGGGGCTAACTATGGCTACACCTTC. It encodes CASSLSPGANYGYTF.